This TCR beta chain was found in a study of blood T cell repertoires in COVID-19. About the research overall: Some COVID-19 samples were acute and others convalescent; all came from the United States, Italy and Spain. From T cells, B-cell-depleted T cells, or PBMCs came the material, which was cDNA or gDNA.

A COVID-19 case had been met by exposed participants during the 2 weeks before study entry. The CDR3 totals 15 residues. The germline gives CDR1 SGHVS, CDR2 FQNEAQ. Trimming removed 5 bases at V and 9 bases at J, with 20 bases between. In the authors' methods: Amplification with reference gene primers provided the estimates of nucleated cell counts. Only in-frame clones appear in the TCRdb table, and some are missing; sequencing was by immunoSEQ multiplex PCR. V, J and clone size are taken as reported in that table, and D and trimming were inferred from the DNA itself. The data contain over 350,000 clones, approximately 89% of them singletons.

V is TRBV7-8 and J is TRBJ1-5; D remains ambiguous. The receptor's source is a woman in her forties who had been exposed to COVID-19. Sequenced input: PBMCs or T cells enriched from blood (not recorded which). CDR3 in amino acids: CASSPTGVLVGPQHF. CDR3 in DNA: TGTGCCAGCAGCCCAACTGGCGTCCTAGTCGGGCCCCAGCATTTT.